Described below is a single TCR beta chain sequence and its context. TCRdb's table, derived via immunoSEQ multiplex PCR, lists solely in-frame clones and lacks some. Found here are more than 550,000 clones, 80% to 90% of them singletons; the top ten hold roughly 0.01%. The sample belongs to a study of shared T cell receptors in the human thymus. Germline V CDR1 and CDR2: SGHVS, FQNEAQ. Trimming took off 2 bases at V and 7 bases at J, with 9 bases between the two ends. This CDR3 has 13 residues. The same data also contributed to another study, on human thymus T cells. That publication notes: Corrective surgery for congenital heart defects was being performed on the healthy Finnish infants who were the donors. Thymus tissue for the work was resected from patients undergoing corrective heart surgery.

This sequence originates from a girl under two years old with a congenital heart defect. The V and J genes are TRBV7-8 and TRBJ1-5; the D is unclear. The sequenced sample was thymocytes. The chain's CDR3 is CASSLFSVQPQHF. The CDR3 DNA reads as TGTGCCAGCAGCTTATTCAGTGTCCAGCCCCAGCATTTT. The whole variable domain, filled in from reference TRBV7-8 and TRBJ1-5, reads GAGVSQSPRYKVAKRGQDVALRCDPISGHVSLFWYQQALGQGPEFLTYFQNEAQLDKSGLPSDRFFAERPEGSVSTLKIQRTQQEDSAVYLCASSLFSVQPQHFGDGTRLSIL.